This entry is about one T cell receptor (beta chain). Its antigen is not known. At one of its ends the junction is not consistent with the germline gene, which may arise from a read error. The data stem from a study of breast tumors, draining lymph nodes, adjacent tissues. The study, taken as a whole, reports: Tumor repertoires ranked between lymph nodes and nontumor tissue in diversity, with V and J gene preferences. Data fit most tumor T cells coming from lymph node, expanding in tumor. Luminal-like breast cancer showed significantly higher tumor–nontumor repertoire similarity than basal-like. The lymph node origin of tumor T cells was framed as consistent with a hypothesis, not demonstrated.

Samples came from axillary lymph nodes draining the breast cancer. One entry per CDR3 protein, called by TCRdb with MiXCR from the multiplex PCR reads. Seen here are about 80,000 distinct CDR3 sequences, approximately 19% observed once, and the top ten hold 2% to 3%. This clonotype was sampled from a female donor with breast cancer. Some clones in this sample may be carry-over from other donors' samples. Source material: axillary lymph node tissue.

The DNA for the CDR3 is TGTGCCAGCAGCTGGGGCTTAGAGGCCGGGGAGCCGTTTTTT. It yields the protein CASSWGLEAGEPFF. This rearrangement joins TRBV5-6 to TRBJ2-2, with D perhaps being TRBD1 or TRBD2 (5 bases each). Germline V gene data show CDR1 as SGHDT and CDR2 as YYEEEE. The CDR3 loop spans 14 amino acids.